This TCR beta chain came from a study of T cells in Graves' hyperthyroidism and ophthalmopathy (dated by TCRdb to the late 2010s). Describing the broader study: Peripheral blood was collected at initial diagnosis, before any treatment. TCR V-J signatures able to tell the groups apart were searched for in a discovery cohort of 90 to 100 patients, of whom roughly 42 had Graves' ophthalmopathy and more than 55 had stable Graves' hyperthyroidism. Prospective prediction of ophthalmopathy was tested in an independent validation cohort of some 20 hyperthyroidism patients and around 16 patients who later progressed to ophthalmopathy. The roughly 99 discovery patients were divided at random into training and test sets in a 7:3 ratio. The study also compared thyroid tissue and blood T-cell repertoires from roughly 6 Graves' hyperthyroidism patients. After blood sampling, hyperthyroidism patients were treated with methimazole at a starting dose of 30 mg daily, and ophthalmopathy patients were treated with high-dose intravenous methylprednisolone. TCR Vbeta CDR3 sequencing of approximately 140 peripheral blood samples (43 ophthalmopathy, about 80 hyperthyroidism and 17 progressor patients) is reported in the paper.

Notes on this clonotype: Its binding antigen is unknown. This may be a read error: a much more frequent sequence differs by one nucleotide.

The full study reports these points: In validation, progression to ophthalmopathy was predicted by the model with approximately 67% sensitivity and under 85% specificity, a median of roughly 6.4 months before onset. In cross-validation, a model built on a 13 V-J signature told ophthalmopathy apart from stable hyperthyroidism with 85% to 90% sensitivity and around 81% specificity, and in testing the same model reached 80%/75%. Most expanded thyroid clonotypes (frequency above 0.001) were also found in blood, which suggests that blood repertoires may mirror thyroid immune responses. Sample size was not statistically predetermined, and blinding of investigators to group allocation was not performed.

Stable Graves' hyperthyroidism was defined as no progression to ophthalmopathy during 18 months of follow-up. The hyperthyroidism patients were between 18 and 65 years old and newly diagnosed, with a disease duration of less than 2 months. The study excluded patients with uncontrolled infections, other autoimmune diseases, pregnancy or lactation. Diagnoses were based on clinical symptoms, serum thyroxine and TRAb, thyroid ultrasound and orbital computed tomography. Ficoll-Paque density gradient centrifugation was used to isolate PBMCs from about 10 ml of fresh peripheral blood. Total RNA was extracted with Trizol reagent, and quality was checked on an Agilent 2100 Bioanalyzer. The TCR beta CDR3 regions were amplified from RNA transcripts. The TCR CDR3 was subjected to a first round of RT-PCR using the HTBI primer set and the Qiagen OneStep RT-PCR kit. A second multiplex PCR round built the libraries, followed by size selection and purification. Paired-end sequencing of the libraries was performed with 100 bp reads on an Illumina HiSeq2000. Turning to the authors' computational methods: SOAPnuke was used to process the raw data, removing reads that contained adapters or uncalled bases, had a mean Phred below 15, or lacked an exact match to the constant primer or identifier. High-quality paired reads were merged with COPE v1.2.5, and unique nucleotide sequences were defined as clonotypes. Clonotypes were aligned to IMGT TRBV, TRBD and TRBJ reference segments using MiTCR v1.1. The analysis was restricted to V-J combinations with a frequency above 0.0001, which together covered just over 98% of the repertoires. A TCS score was defined as the ratio of F50 (clonal expansion) to E x V (chaos), with BLOSUM62-based TCRdist applied between CDR3 peptides within each V-J. Welch's t-statistics and random forest reduced around 520 V-J features to 13, which were used in a naive Bayes classifier (R e1071). Thyroid-blood repertoire similarity was quantified with the Morisita-Horn index. TCRdb passed the public sequencing reads through fastp at Q25 and MiXCR, retaining productive beta sequences. Rows with one shared CDR3 protein collapse into an entry with the most common genes and DNA. These V and J calls are TCRdb output, not the study's own analysis. The sample profile shows 750,000 to 950,000 distinct CDR3 sequences; roughly 37% of them were found once. 7% to 10% of the sample is held by the ten biggest clonotypes.

After removal of 3 bases from V and 5 bases from J, the junction retains 6 bases not matched to a gene. Taken from the germline V gene, the CDR1 and CDR2 loops are ENHRY and SYGVKD. Reading from cysteine to phenylalanine, the CDR3 counts 15 amino acids. Only the CDR3 portion is preserved as DNA: 45 bases, with reading frame beginning at the first base. This clonotype originated in a man between 18 and 29 years old with Graves' hyperthyroidism. Recombination joined TRBV10-3 with TRBJ1-1, with TRBD1 identical over 10 junction bases. The sequencing sample was made of blood. The CDR3: CAISDPGQGKTEAFF. The sequenced DNA: TGTGCCATCAGTGACCCGGGACAGGGGAAGACTGAAGCTTTCTTT.